The rows below give T cell receptor beta chains drawn from one sample of a study of CD8 T cells in Susac syndrome. From the immunoSEQ multiplex PCR reads, TCRdb called clonotypes with MiXCR, one entry per CDR3 protein. The sample shows about 150,000 distinct CDR3 sequences, around 95% of them seen only once. The sequencing sample was made of CD8+ T cells from PBMCs. Receptor source: a human donor with multiple sclerosis. Each CDR3 is given with its conserved first and last residue. The D gene is left open where the match is weak. Clone sizes are given selectively: once, few, many, or a class where the clone is expanded.

clone size: .; V gene: TRBV3-1; D gene: TRBD2; J gene: TRBJ2-4; CDR3 DNA: TGTGCCAGCAGCCAAGGACGGGGGGGCCAAAACATTCAGTACTTC; CDR3 protein: CASSQGRGGQNIQYF
clone size: once; V gene: TRBV7-9; D gene: .; J gene: TRBJ2-1; CDR3 DNA: TGTGCCAGCAGCTTAGCCCCTCCGGGACATCATGAGCAGTTCTTC; CDR3 protein: CASSLAPPGHHEQFF
clone size: .; V gene: TRBV27; D gene: .; J gene: TRBJ1-1; CDR3 DNA: TGTGCCAGCAGTTTGGGGGTTGGAGGGACTGAAGCTTTCTTT; CDR3 protein: CASSLGVGGTEAFF
clone size: .; V gene: TRBV5-1; D gene: .; J gene: TRBJ2-3; CDR3 DNA: TGCGCCAGCAGCTTGCCGGAGGGCGCGGGCGCAGATACGCAGTATTTT; CDR3 protein: CASSLPEGAGADTQYF
clone size: once; V gene: TRBV6-5; D gene: .; J gene: TRBJ2-3; CDR3 DNA: TGTGCCAGCAGTTACTGGGGTACGCAGTATTTT; CDR3 protein: CASSYWGTQYF
clone size: .; V gene: TRBV5-6; D gene: .; J gene: TRBJ1-2; CDR3 DNA: TGTGCCAGCAGAACACCGGGGAGCGACTATGGCTACACCTTC; CDR3 protein: CASRTPGSDYGYTF
clone size: .; V gene: TRBV29-1; D gene: TRBD1; J gene: TRBJ2-2; CDR3 DNA: TGCAGCATACCGGGACAGGGGGATTCCGGGGAGCTGTTTTTT; CDR3 protein: CSIPGQGDSGELFF
clone size: .; V gene: TRBV4-1; D gene: .; J gene: TRBJ2-1; CDR3 DNA: TGCGCCAGCAGCCAAGAACGGGACGTCAATGAGCAGTTCTTC; CDR3 protein: CASSQERDVNEQFF
clone size: .; V gene: TRBV25-1; D gene: .; J gene: TRBJ2-5; CDR3 DNA: TGTGCCAGCATTGGTGGAGTGGGCCCTAGTAGGGAGACCCAGTACTTC; CDR3 protein: CASIGGVGPSRETQYF
clone size: .; V gene: TRBV27; D gene: TRBD1; J gene: TRBJ2-7; CDR3 DNA: TGTGCCAGCAGTTTGCGAAGGACAGGTTCCTACGAGCAGTACTTC; CDR3 protein: CASSLRRTGSYEQYF
clone size: .; V gene: TRBV29-1; D gene: TRBD1; J gene: TRBJ1-2; CDR3 DNA: TGCAGCGTCGGAGGACAGGGCCTCTATGGCTACACCTTC; CDR3 protein: CSVGGQGLYGYTF
clone size: .; V gene: TRBV20-1; D gene: TRBD1; J gene: TRBJ2-3; CDR3 DNA: TGCAGTGCTAGAGATCCCTCCTCCGACAGGGGTAGCACAGATACGCAGTATTTT; CDR3 protein: CSARDPSSDRGSTDTQYF
clone size: .; V gene: TRBV30; D gene: .; J gene: TRBJ2-1; CDR3 DNA: TGTGCCTCCAATGAGCAGTTCTTC; CDR3 protein: CASNEQFF
clone size: .; V gene: TRBV20-1; D gene: .; J gene: TRBJ1-1; CDR3 DNA: TGCAGTGCTAGTAGAGAGTCCACTGAAGCTTTCTTT; CDR3 protein: CSASRESTEAFF
clone size: once; V gene: TRBV7-6; D gene: .; J gene: TRBJ2-2; CDR3 DNA: TGTGCCAGCAGCTTAAGTTCGGTGGCCGGGGAGCTGTTTTTT; CDR3 protein: CASSLSSVAGELFF
clone size: .; V gene: TRBV29-1; D gene: TRBD2; J gene: TRBJ2-1; CDR3 DNA: TGCAGCGTTGTCTCGTCTAGCGGTTACAATGAGCAGTTCTTC; CDR3 protein: CSVVSSSGYNEQFF
clone size: .; V gene: TRBV30; D gene: .; J gene: TRBJ1-5; CDR3 DNA: TGTGCCTGGAGTGTAGGTGTTGGGAAGCAGCCCCAGCATTTT; CDR3 protein: CAWSVGVGKQPQHF
clone size: .; V gene: TRBV27; D gene: TRBD1; J gene: TRBJ1-6; CDR3 DNA: TGTGCCAGCAGTCCGCGGGACAGGAGTAAACCTGCTCAATCACCCCTCCACTTT; CDR3 protein: CASSPRDRSKPAQSPLHF
clone size: .; V gene: TRBV3-1; D gene: .; J gene: TRBJ1-1; CDR3 DNA: TGTGCCAGCAGCCACGGGAACACTGAAGCTTTCTTT; CDR3 protein: CASSHGNTEAFF
clone size: .; V gene: TRBV7-2; D gene: .; J gene: TRBJ2-7; CDR3 DNA: TGTGCCAGCAGCCCCGGGTTGGCCGAGCAGTACTTC; CDR3 protein: CASSPGLAEQYF
clone size: .; V gene: TRBV12-3/TRBV12-4; D gene: .; J gene: TRBJ1-6; CDR3 DNA: TGTGCCAGCAGTTTAGTCACAGGCGGTCATTCACCCCTCCACTTT; CDR3 protein: CASSLVTGGHSPLHF
clone size: .; V gene: TRBV5-1; D gene: .; J gene: TRBJ2-1; CDR3 DNA: TGCGCCAGCAGCTTGGGGCAGAGGATAGGGGATGAGCAGTTCTTC; CDR3 protein: CASSLGQRIGDEQFF
clone size: .; V gene: TRBV5-1; D gene: .; J gene: TRBJ2-2; CDR3 DNA: TGCGCCAGCAGCTTAGTCCGGGACACCGGGGAGCTGTTTTTT; CDR3 protein: CASSLVRDTGELFF
clone size: .; V gene: TRBV15; D gene: TRBD2; J gene: TRBJ2-1; CDR3 DNA: TGTGCCACCAGCAGAGCGGTCCCTAGCGGGGGCAGGGGAAATGAGCAGTTCTTC; CDR3 protein: CATSRAVPSGGRGNEQFF
clone size: .; V gene: TRBV2; D gene: TRBD1; J gene: TRBJ1-5; CDR3 DNA: TGTGCCAGCAGCGAAAAACCGACAGGGTTCTACAATCAGCCCCAGCATTTT; CDR3 protein: CASSEKPTGFYNQPQHF
clone size: .; V gene: TRBV5-1; D gene: .; J gene: TRBJ2-3; CDR3 DNA: TGCGCCAGCAGCTTGGACCCCAGCACAGATACGCAGTATTTT; CDR3 protein: CASSLDPSTDTQYF
clone size: few; V gene: TRBV29-1; D gene: .; J gene: TRBJ2-7; CDR3 DNA: TGCAGCGTTGAAGCGGCAGGGACCGACTACGAGCAGTACTTC; CDR3 protein: CSVEAAGTDYEQYF
clone size: .; V gene: TRBV3-1; D gene: .; J gene: TRBJ2-5; CDR3 DNA: TGTGCCAGCAGCCCGATGAGTGCGGAGACCCAGTACTTC; CDR3 protein: CASSPMSAETQYF
clone size: .; V gene: TRBV7-2; D gene: TRBD1; J gene: TRBJ2-3; CDR3 DNA: TGTGCCAGCAGCGTACGGGACAGGGAAGAGGCGGATACGCAGTATTTT; CDR3 protein: CASSVRDREEADTQYF
clone size: once; V gene: TRBV3-1; D gene: TRBD1; J gene: TRBJ2-7; CDR3 DNA: TGTGCCAGCAGCCACACAGGGGTTACCTACGAGCAGTACTTC; CDR3 protein: CASSHTGVTYEQYF
clone size: .; V gene: TRBV7-9; D gene: .; J gene: TRBJ2-7; CDR3 DNA: TGTGCCAGCAGCCCTCCGTCTTGGGAGCAGTACTTC; CDR3 protein: CASSPPSWEQYF
clone size: .; V gene: TRBV11-2; D gene: TRBD1; J gene: TRBJ2-1; CDR3 DNA: TGTGCCAGCAGCTTAAAGGGGGCCCGGATGAATGAGCAGTTCTTC; CDR3 protein: CASSLKGARMNEQFF
clone size: .; V gene: TRBV7-8; D gene: .; J gene: TRBJ2-1; CDR3 DNA: TGTGCCAGCAGCCCAAGGGTCCCGGGAGAAGACGTTAACTCCTACAATGAGCAGTTCTTC; CDR3 protein: CASSPRVPGEDVNSYNEQFF
clone size: .; V gene: TRBV20-1; D gene: .; J gene: TRBJ1-1; CDR3 DNA: TGCAGTGCTAGAGAGGGAAGGGGAGGCACTGAAGCTTTCTTT; CDR3 protein: CSAREGRGGTEAFF
clone size: once; V gene: TRBV12-3/TRBV12-4; D gene: TRBD1; J gene: TRBJ2-7; CDR3 DNA: TGTGCCAGCAGTTTCCGGACAGGGCAAGGCGAGCAGTACTTC; CDR3 protein: CASSFRTGQGEQYF
clone size: .; V gene: TRBV20-1; D gene: .; J gene: TRBJ1-1; CDR3 DNA: TGCAGTGCTAGAGATGGCGACGGGGCGATGAACACTGAAGCTTTCTTT; CDR3 protein: CSARDGDGAMNTEAFF
clone size: once; V gene: TRBV3-1; D gene: TRBD2; J gene: TRBJ2-3; CDR3 DNA: TGTGCCAGCAGCCAAGATCGGCTAGCGGGGTTGGATACGCAGTATTTT; CDR3 protein: CASSQDRLAGLDTQYF
clone size: .; V gene: TRBV14; D gene: .; J gene: TRBJ1-2; CDR3 DNA: TGTGCCAGCAGCCAAGATCGGGCGGCTGAGTATGGCTACACCTTC; CDR3 protein: CASSQDRAAEYGYTF
clone size: .; V gene: TRBV6-2/TRBV6-3; D gene: .; J gene: TRBJ1-2; CDR3 DNA: TGTGCCAGCAGTTACCCCCGTCACGGACCGGAGGATACGTATGGCTACACCTTC; CDR3 protein: CASSYPRHGPEDTYGYTF
clone size: .; V gene: TRBV5-4; D gene: .; J gene: TRBJ2-7; CDR3 DNA: TGTGCCAGCAGCCTGTGGGGAGGTCAGGAGCAGTACTTC; CDR3 protein: CASSLWGGQEQYF
clone size: .; V gene: TRBV27; D gene: .; J gene: TRBJ1-5; CDR3 DNA: TGTGCCAGCGCCCGGACACCCCAAGGTCCCAATCAGCCCCAGCATTTT; CDR3 protein: CASARTPQGPNQPQHF
clone size: .; V gene: TRBV9; D gene: .; J gene: TRBJ2-7; CDR3 DNA: TGTGCCAGCAGCGTAATTCCCGGGGACTACGAGCAGTACTTC; CDR3 protein: CASSVIPGDYEQYF
clone size: .; V gene: TRBV3-1; D gene: .; J gene: TRBJ1-1; CDR3 DNA: TGTGCCAGCAGCCAAGATAGGGTGGCTTTCTTT; CDR3 protein: CASSQDRVAFF
clone size: .; V gene: TRBV13; D gene: TRBD1; J gene: TRBJ2-3; CDR3 DNA: TGTGCCAGCAGCACCCGACAGGGAATAGTAGCAGATACGCAGTATTTT; CDR3 protein: CASSTRQGIVADTQYF
clone size: .; V gene: TRBV12-3/TRBV12-4; D gene: TRBD1; J gene: TRBJ1-1; CDR3 DNA: TGTGCCAGCAGGCTGACAGGGACGAACACTGAAGCTTTCTTT; CDR3 protein: CASRLTGTNTEAFF
clone size: .; V gene: TRBV12-3/TRBV12-4; D gene: .; J gene: TRBJ2-3; CDR3 DNA: TGTGCCAGCAGTCCAAGGGGGATCCTCACAGATACGCAGTATTTT; CDR3 protein: CASSPRGILTDTQYF